This entry is about one TCR beta chain. As handled by the study authors: Amplification of reference gene primers provided the estimated nucleated cell counts. This table comes from immunoSEQ multiplex PCR, and its TCRdb copy is limited to in-frame clones, with some not included. V, J and clone size are those of that table, while D and trimming were read from the DNA. The table lists more than 80,000 clones, 86% of them singletons. This specimen comes from a study of blood T cell repertoires in COVID-19. Study details: The study drew acute and convalescent COVID-19 samples from the United States, Italy and Spain. Sample material is recorded as cDNA or gDNA derived from T cells, B-cell-depleted T cells, or PBMCs.

The ends were cut back, 2 bases at V and 1 base at J, with 12 bases in the middle. The CDR3 runs 16 residues. From germline, CDR1 is SGHTS and CDR2 YDEGEE. The V and J genes are TRBV5-8 and TRBJ2-2, with D tentatively TRBD2 (6 bases). Sequenced input: peripheral blood. This TCR was recovered from an older man with acute or convalescent COVID-19. For the CDR3, the DNA is TGTGCCAGCAGCTTTTACGGTAGCGGGAACACCGGGGAGCTGTTTTTT. As protein: CASSFYGSGNTGELFF.